This T cell receptor (beta chain) is drawn from a study of OX40 agonist ivuxolimab in advanced cancers. As for the study in general: Three patients, one with hepatocellular carcinoma and two with cutaneous melanoma, responded partially.

The sample holds one count of this clone. Its antigen is still unknown. The CDR3 covers 17 residues. Germline assignment: CDR1 SGHAT and CDR2 FQNNGV. V shed 5 bases and J shed 3 bases, with 23 bases lying between them. Repertoires were generated with immunoSEQ multiplex PCR, while TCRdb's copy carries only in-frame clones and drops some. This sample has 63,000 or so clones, with approximately 81% found just once. Findings and limits, study-wide: Those patients achieving a partial response at 0.1-3.0 mg/kg showed among the lowest clonal expansion.

The source material was CD4+ or CD8+ T cells sorted from blood, sampled in a trial of the OX40 agonist ivuxolimab. The receptor's source is an adult with an advanced solid tumor such as melanoma, head and neck, liver or kidney cancer. The gene calls are TRBV11-2 and TRBJ2-7; tentative D call: TRBD1 (5 bases). In nucleotides, the CDR3 is TGTGCCAGCAGCGACATACGGAAGACGGTGGGGCTCTACGAGCAGTACTTC. It encodes CASSDIRKTVGLYEQYF.